This T cell receptor beta chain was sequenced for a study of identifying expanded T cells in peripheral blood. Method: immunoSEQ multiplex PCR; TCRdb's copy keeps in-frame clones and lacks some. This sample yields over 70,000 clones, of which around nine tenths are seen a single time; 19% belongs to the top ten. The CDR3 sequence is 13 residues long. Germline CDR1 SGHVS, CDR2 FQNEAQ. Trimming took off 5 bases at V and 7 bases at J, with 11 bases between the two ends. Material for sequencing was blood. The TCR originated in a person aged 18-69 years in good health. The chain links TRBV7-8 to TRBJ2-2; D may be TRBD1 (6 bases). The CDR3: CASSPGAGGELFF. CDR3 nucleotides: TGTGCCAGCAGCCCAGGGGCTGGCGGGGAGCTGTTTTTT. The entire variable domain, with the rest obtained from reference TRBV7-8 and TRBJ2-2, is as follows: GAGVSQSPRYKVAKRGQDVALRCDPISGHVSLFWYQQALGQGPEFLTYFQNEAQLDKSGLPSDRFFAERPEGSVSTLKIQRTQQEDSAVYLCASSPGAGGELFFGEGSRLTVL.